These 19 T cell receptor beta chains were sequenced from one sample in a study of T cells in women clearing cervical HPV infection. Measured with immunoSEQ multiplex PCR; TCRdb has only the in-frame clones, and not every one. Its table lists about 39,000 clones. The specimen sequenced was blood buffy coat. The receptors were gathered from a woman aged 18 to 75 with a cervical HPV16 infection that either progressed to CIN3+ or cleared (not recorded which).

With regard to this clone: The read ends 3 residues shy of where the CDR3 ends; the end is completed using the germline J gene. This sample includes further DNA sequences coding for the same CDR3. The rearrangement joins TRBV7-2 to TRBJ1-4; weak D call: TRBD1 (6 bases). The ends were cut back, 8 bases at V and 6 bases at J, with 19 bases in the middle. The germline V gene has CDR1 SGHTA and CDR2 FQGNSA. The CDR3 loop spans 15 amino acids. The CDR3 sequence: CASHLIGGADEKLFF. The CDR3 bases that were read are TGTGCCAGCCACTTAATTGGGGGCGCCGATGAAAAA.

With respect to this clone: The DNA is omitted, as the CDR3 cannot be located on it reliably, and the CDR3 follows TCRdb's listing. The rearrangement joins TRBV7-7 to TRBJ2-5; TRBD2 is the table's D call, not checked against the DNA. Germline V gives CDR1 SSHAT, CDR2 FNYEAQ (reference sequence). The CDR3 is 15 amino acids in total, end residues counted. Here the CDR3 reads CASSSSRLEKETQYF.

On this clone: The read ends 3 residues early relative to the CDR3; the germline J gene fills the gap. The V call is TRBV5-1, the J call TRBJ1-2, with TRBD1 identical over 7 bases. CDR3 length: 15 residues. Per germline, CDR1 SGHRS and CDR2 YFSETQ. The junction had 7 bases not matched to a gene; V was cut back by 0 bases and J by 5 bases. The DNA read from the CDR3 is TGCGCCAGCAGCTTGGAGGGACAGCCACCTTATGGC. It codes for CASSLEGQPPYG. The complete CDR3 protein is CASSLEGQPPYGYTF.

For this clone: The sequenced fragment ends 3 residues before the CDR3 boundary, so the rest is inferred from the germline J gene. J is TRBJ2-3 and V is TRBV19; 8 bases are a match to TRBD1. The CDR3 is 14 residues long. Germline V gives CDR1 LNHDA, CDR2 SQIVND (reference sequence). Here the CDR3 reads CASSRDRGEETQYF. CDR3 DNA, as far as it was read: TGTGCCAGTAGTAGAGACAGGGGCGAAGAGACG.

The DNA read from the CDR3 is TGTGCCAGCAGCCAGGGATCTCAAGAGACG. The encoded protein is CASSQGSQET. The full CDR3 sequence reads CASSQGSQETQYF. This chain links TRBV7-3 with TRBJ2-3, with D possibly TRBD1 on 5 matching bases. The CDR3 goes on 3 residues after the read ends, and that part is filled in from the germline J gene. Germline V gene sequence: CDR1 SGHTA, CDR2 FQGTGA. This CDR3 is 13 amino acids long.

Notes on this clone: With the read ending 3 residues before the CDR3 end, the germline J gene is used to fill in that end. The chain employs TRBV6-2 or TRBV6-3 and TRBJ2-1; tentatively, D is TRBD2 (7 bases). V lost 8 bases and J 8 bases, leaving 19 bases between the germline ends. CDR1 and CDR2 (germline): MNHEY, SVGEGT. The CDR3 runs to 14 residues. The CDR3 here is CASASHPGGDEQFF. The sequenced CDR3 bases are TGTGCCAGCGCCTCCCACCCGGGGGGCGATGAG.

Comment on this clone: With the read ending 3 residues before the CDR3 end, the germline J gene is used to fill in that end. This chain links TRBV19 with TRBJ1-2; 7 nucleotides align to TRBD1. The CDR3 consists of 14 residues. The germline V gene has CDR1 LNHDA and CDR2 SQIVND (reference sequence). The sequenced CDR3 bases are TGTGCCAGTAGTTCTCGGACAGGAGGTAACATC. It codes for CASSSRTGGNI. The whole CDR3 sequence reads CASSSRTGGNIYTF.

Notes on this clone: The read falls 3 residues short of the CDR3 end, and the missing part is taken from the germline J gene. The chain links TRBV2 to TRBJ2-1, with 15 bases lining up with TRBD2. The germline gives CDR1 SNHLY, CDR2 FYNNEI. The CDR3 has 15 residues. Trimming cost V 6 bases and J 8 bases; bases outside gene matches: 5. The covered CDR3 bases are TGTGCCAGCAGGGGGACTAGCGGGAGGATAGATGAG. It encodes CASRGTSGRIDE. The CDR3 in its entirety is CASRGTSGRIDEQFF.

Regarding this clone: The read ends 3 residues early relative to the CDR3; the germline J gene fills the gap. The J gene is TRBJ1-1, the V gene TRBV10-3, with TRBD1 identical over 7 bases. Unmatched junction bases numbered 9, after V lost 9 bases and J lost 5 bases. Germline-derived CDR1 and CDR2 are ENHRY and SYGVKD. The CDR3 is made up of 13 amino acids. The CDR3: CAITDREWTEAFF. The sequenced part of the CDR3 DNA is TGTGCCATAACCGACAGGGAGTGGACTGAA.

CDR3 sequence reads: CASSQEGLSRETQYF. The CDR3 DNA, read in part, is TGTGCCAGCAGCCAAGAGGGGCTAAGTAGGGAGACC. The V call is TRBV6-2 or TRBV6-3, the J call TRBJ2-5, with D tentatively TRBD1 or TRBD2 (5 bases each). The read ends 3 residues before the CDR3 terminus; that terminus is restored from the germline J gene. In germline, CDR1 is MNHEY, CDR2 SVGEGT. Trimming took 6 bases from V and 5 from J, leaving 19 bases between them. This CDR3 contains 15 residues.

To note about this clone: The read ends 3 residues early relative to the CDR3; the germline J gene fills the gap. The chain has TRBV19 and TRBJ1-1; 11 bases map to TRBD1. The CDR3 spans 15 residues. The V gene end was trimmed by 3 bases and the J gene end by 5 bases; junction bases not matched to a gene: 5. CDR1 is LNHDA and CDR2 is SQIVND in the germline V gene (reference sequence). CDR3 sequence: CASSIGTGGLTEAFF. Partial CDR3 DNA: TGTGCCAGTAGTATCGGGACAGGGGGTCTGACTGAA.

Of note for this clone: The read ends 3 residues early relative to the CDR3; the germline J gene fills the gap. The chain carries TRBV19 and TRBJ1-2, with D possibly being TRBD1 (6 bases). Trimming took 5 bases from V and 1 from J, leaving 11 bases between them. Germline V CDR1 and CDR2: LNHDA, SQIVND (reference sequence). This CDR3 region has 14 residues. The covered CDR3 bases are TGTGCCAGTAGTGGGTACAGGGATAACTATGGC. It encodes CASSGYRDNYG. The CDR3 in its entirety is CASSGYRDNYGYTF.

As regards this clone: Coverage ceases 3 residues before the CDR3 finishes, and the germline J gene fills in the end. This chain links TRBV7-2 with TRBJ2-3; tentatively, D is TRBD1 (6 bases). From germline, CDR1 is SGHTA and CDR2 FQGNSA. CDR3 length: 14 amino acids. The CDR3 reads CASSLGRGLETQYF. The sequenced part of the CDR3 DNA is TGTGCCAGCAGCTTGGGCAGGGGATTAGAGACG.

On this clone itself: The read terminates 3 residues ahead of where the CDR3 ends, so the germline J gene completes it. The chain carries TRBV11-2 and TRBJ1-3, with D possibly being TRBD1 (5 bases). Per germline, CDR1 SGHAT and CDR2 FQNNGV. This CDR3 has 15 amino acids. V was cut by 0 bases and J by 2 bases, with 8 bases left in between. CDR3 in amino acids: CASSLDRGAGNTIYF. The sequenced part of the CDR3 DNA is TGTGCCAGCAGCTTAGATAGAGGGGCTGGAAACACC.

Details on this clone: With the read ending 3 residues before the CDR3 end, the germline J gene is used to fill in that end. The J gene is TRBJ2-7, the V gene TRBV12-3 or TRBV12-4; 10 bases map to TRBD1. Trimming cost V 7 bases and J 5 bases; bases outside gene matches: 8. This CDR3 spans 14 amino acids. CDR3 bases read: TGTGCCAGCACTCTCTTCGGGACAGGGGACGAG. Its protein is CASTLFGTGDE. The whole CDR3 protein reads CASTLFGTGDEQYF.

About this clone: Read sequence stops 3 residues before the CDR3 end, and the germline J gene provides the missing end. The rearrangement links TRBV7-9 to TRBJ2-1; TRBD2 matches at 7 bases. Trimming took 4 bases from V and 5 from J; bases not matched to a gene: 8. The germline gives CDR1 SEHNR, CDR2 FQNEAQ (reference sequence). The CDR3 is 15 residues long. The DNA read from the CDR3 is TGTGCCAGCAGCTCCTGGCGGGAGAGGAACAATGAG. Translating it yields CASSSWRERNNE. The CDR3 reads in full as CASSSWRERNNEQFF.

A note on this clone: The CDR3 end lies 3 residues beyond the end of the read and is filled in from the germline J gene. The gene calls are TRBV2 and TRBJ2-2, with 9 bases lining up with TRBD1. This CDR3 has 14 residues. Per germline, CDR1 SNHLY and CDR2 FYNNEI. The CDR3 bases that were read are TGTGCCAGCAGCGGACAGGGGACTAATGAAAAG. This sequence encodes CASSGQGTNEK. The CDR3 in its entirety is CASSGQGTNEKLFF.

Concerning this clone itself: The CDR3 end falls 3 residues outside the read, so it is completed with the germline J gene. V usage is TRBV29-1 and J usage is TRBJ2-1; 11 positions match TRBD1. Germline assignment: CDR1 SQVTM and CDR2 ANQGSEA. The V and J ends lost 7 bases and 5 bases, in that order; junction bases with no gene match: 7. The CDR3 extends over 14 amino acids. CDR3 DNA (partial): TGCAGCGACCAAGGGACAGGGGGACACAATGAG. It encodes CSDQGTGGHNE. The whole CDR3 region reads CSDQGTGGHNEQFF.

Remarks on this clone: With the read ending 3 residues before the CDR3 end, the germline J gene is used to fill in that end. The chain recombines TRBV20-1 with TRBJ1-1; a weak D match, TRBD1 (5 bases). Germline CDR1 is DFQATT and CDR2 is SNEGSKA (reference sequence). The CDR3 contains 11 residues. CDR3: CSAIRQNQAFF. The sequenced CDR3 bases are TGCAGTGCTATAAGACAGAACCAA.